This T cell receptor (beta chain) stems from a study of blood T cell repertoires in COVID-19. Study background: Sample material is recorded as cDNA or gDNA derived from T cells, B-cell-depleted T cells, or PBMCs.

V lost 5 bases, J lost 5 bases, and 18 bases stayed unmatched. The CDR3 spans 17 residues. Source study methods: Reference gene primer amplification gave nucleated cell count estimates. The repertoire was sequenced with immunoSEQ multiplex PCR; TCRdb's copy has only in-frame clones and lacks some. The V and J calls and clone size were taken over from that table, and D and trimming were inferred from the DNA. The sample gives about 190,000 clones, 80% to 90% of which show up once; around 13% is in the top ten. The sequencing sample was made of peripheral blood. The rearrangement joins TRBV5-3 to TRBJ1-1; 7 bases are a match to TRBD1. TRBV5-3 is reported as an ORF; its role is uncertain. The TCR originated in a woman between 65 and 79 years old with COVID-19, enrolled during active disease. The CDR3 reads CARRQGQRVNFATEAFF. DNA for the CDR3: TGTGCCAGAAGACAGGGACAGAGAGTCAATTTCGCAACTGAAGCTTTCTTT.